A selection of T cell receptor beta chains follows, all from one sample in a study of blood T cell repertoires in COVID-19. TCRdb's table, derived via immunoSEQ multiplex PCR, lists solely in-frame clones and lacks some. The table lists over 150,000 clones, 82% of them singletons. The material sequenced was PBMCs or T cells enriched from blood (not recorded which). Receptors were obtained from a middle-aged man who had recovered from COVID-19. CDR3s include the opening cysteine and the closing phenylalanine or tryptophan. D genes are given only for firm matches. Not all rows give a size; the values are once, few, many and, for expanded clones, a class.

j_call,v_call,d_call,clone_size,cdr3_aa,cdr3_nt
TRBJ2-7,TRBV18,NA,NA,CASSPIRGVPEEQYF,TGTGCCAGCTCACCAATCAGGGGGGTCCCGGAGGAGCAGTACTTC
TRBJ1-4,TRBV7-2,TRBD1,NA,CASSSFRTGTGNEKLFF,TGTGCCAGCAGCTCATTTCGAACCGGGACAGGGAATGAAAAACTGTTTTTT
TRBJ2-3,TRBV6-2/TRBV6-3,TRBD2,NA,CASSYWVAGEVTDTQYF,TGTGCCAGCAGTTACTGGGTAGCGGGAGAGGTAACAGATACGCAGTATTTT
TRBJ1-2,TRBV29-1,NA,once,CSVDRAGHGYTF,TGCAGCGTTGATCGGGCAGGGCATGGCTACACCTTC
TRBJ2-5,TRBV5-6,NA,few,CASSHFWDTTGETQYF,TGTGCCAGCAGCCACTTTTGGGACACAACGGGAGAGACCCAGTACTTC
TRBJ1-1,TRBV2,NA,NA,CASSYLGHLNTEAFF,TGTGCCAGCAGTTATTTAGGACACTTGAACACTGAAGCTTTCTTT
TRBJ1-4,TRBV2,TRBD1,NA,CASGSGGEGEKLFF,TGTGCCAGCGGATCAGGGGGCGAGGGTGAAAAACTGTTTTTT
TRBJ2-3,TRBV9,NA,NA,CASSVEVATNLGTDTQYF,TGTGCCAGCAGCGTAGAAGTAGCGACTAATCTGGGCACAGATACGCAGTATTTT
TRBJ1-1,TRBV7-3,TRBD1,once,CASSLIRDRDTEAFF,TGTGCCAGCAGCTTAATCAGGGACAGGGACACTGAAGCTTTCTTT
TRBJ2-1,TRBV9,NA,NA,CASSVLQYNEQFF,TGTGCCAGCAGCGTTTTACAGTACAATGAGCAGTTCTTC